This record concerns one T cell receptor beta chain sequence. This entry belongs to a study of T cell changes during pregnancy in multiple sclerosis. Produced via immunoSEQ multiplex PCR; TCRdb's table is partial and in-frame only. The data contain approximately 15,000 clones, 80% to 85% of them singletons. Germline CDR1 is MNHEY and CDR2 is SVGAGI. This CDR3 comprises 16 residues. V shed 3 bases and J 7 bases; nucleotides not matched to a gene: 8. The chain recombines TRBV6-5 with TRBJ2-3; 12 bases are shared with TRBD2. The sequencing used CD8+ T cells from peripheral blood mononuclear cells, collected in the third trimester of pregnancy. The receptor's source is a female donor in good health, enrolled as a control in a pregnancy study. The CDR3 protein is CASSYRLAGGLNTQYF. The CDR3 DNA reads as TGTGCCAGCAGTTATCGGCTAGCGGGGGGGCTGAATACGCAGTATTTT.